These 4 T cell receptor beta chains were all obtained from the same sample, sequenced in a study of vaccination and CD4 T cells after COVID-19. Cultured CD4+ T cell DNA was sequenced using the Oncomine TCR Beta short-read assay. TCRdb ran MiXCR on the PCR reads and lists one entry per CDR3 protein. Here the sample spans some 9,900 distinct CDR3 sequences, approximately 25% being singletons. Antigens of these TCRs are unknown. Described treatment: approximately 11-day PBMC culture with coronavirus spike peptide pools or control peptides (ViraFEST assay). The sample consisted of CD4+ T cells from blood, cultured in vitro, taken before SARS-CoV-2 vaccination. Source of these receptors: a human donor who received a COVID-19 vaccine.

This chain uses TRBV7-2 with TRBJ2-3; 7 nucleotides match TRBD2. After removal of 6 bases from V and 1 base from J, the junction contained 10 bases not matched to a gene. Looked up from germline, CDR1 is SGHTA and CDR2 is FQGNSA. CDR3 length equals 16 residues. CDR3 residues: CASRPSVTSGTDTQYF. The DNA of the CDR3 is TGTGCCAGCAGACCTAGCGTCACTAGCGGCACAGATACGCAGTATTTT.

The rearrangement links TRBV19 to TRBJ2-5; TRBD1 or TRBD2 may be the D gene (5 bases each). The CDR3 has 15 amino acids. CDR1 is LNHDA, CDR2 SQIVND, per germline (reference sequence). The V gene lost 5 bases and the J gene lost 5 bases, with 18 bases spanning the gap. The DNA of the CDR3 is TGTGCCAGTAGTCAGAGGGGTGGACTGTTCGAGACCCAGTACTTC. Protein sequence: CASSQRGGLFETQYF.

This clonotype has only a few counts. The rearrangement uses TRBV20-1 and TRBJ1-4; possible D gene TRBD1, 6 bases. Germline V lookup: CDR1 DFQATT, CDR2 SNEGSKA (reference sequence). The CDR3 loop spans 13 amino acids. Trimming took off 2 bases at V and 8 bases at J, with 12 bases between the two ends. CDR3: CSARPDSREKLFF. The CDR3 DNA reads as TGCAGTGCTAGACCGGACAGTAGGGAAAAACTGTTTTTT.

The rearrangement uses TRBV10-3 and TRBJ2-6, with 9 bases that match TRBD1. In germline, CDR1 is ENHRY, CDR2 SYGVKD. This CDR3 contains 17 residues. V dropped 6 bases and J dropped 2; count of bases not matched to a gene: 8. CDR3 sequence: CAISPQGAGPGANVLTF. The CDR3 DNA follows: TGTGCCATCAGCCCACAGGGGGCGGGACCTGGGGCCAACGTCCTGACTTTC.